This T cell receptor (beta chain) came from a study of blood T cell repertoires in COVID-19. The data were produced by immunoSEQ multiplex PCR, yet TCRdb's version contains in-frame clones alone and is incomplete. The profile shows some 240,000 clones, more than 70% of them singletons. This clone was seen a few times. CDR3 length equals 12 residues. CDR1 is SQVTM, CDR2 ANQGSEA, per germline. The sequence was obtained from a human donor in a cohort sampled during active COVID-19. Sequencing input: peripheral blood. The V call is TRBV29-1, the J call TRBJ1-1, with D tentatively TRBD1 (6 bases). As DNA, the CDR3 is TGCGGCGGGGGGGGCTTGGTCACTGAAGCTTTCTTT. This translates into CGGGGLVTEAFF.